This T cell receptor beta chain derives from a study of T cell responses to AZD1222 COVID-19 vaccine. This table comes from immunoSEQ multiplex PCR, and its TCRdb copy is limited to in-frame clones, with some not included. The sample carries over 150,000 clones, more than 75% recorded once. The germline V and J ends were trimmed by 8 bases and 5 bases, with 18 bases remaining between them. CDR1 MDHEN and CDR2 SYDVKM come from the germline V gene. This CDR3 has 14 amino acids. The sequence was collected from an adult who received the AZD1222 COVID-19 vaccine. The input for sequencing was peripheral blood, taken 28 days after the second AZD1222 dose. This chain links TRBV28 with TRBJ1-1; D is perhaps TRBD1 (6 bases). The CDR3 nucleotides are TGTGCCAGCGAATCTCCGGGGGCTAGGACTGAAGCTTTCTTT. As protein: CASESPGARTEAFF.